This entry lists 28 T cell receptor beta chains sequenced from one sample in a study of immune cell composition in non-small cell lung cancer. The assay was immunoSEQ multiplex PCR, and TCRdb's table has in-frame clones only and misses some. The sample lists about 1,800 clones, approximately 80% occurring once. The material sequenced was lung tumor tissue. The receptors originated from a human donor with non-small cell lung cancer.

V usage is TRBV2 and J usage is TRBJ2-7; possible D gene TRBD1, 6 bases. Trimming cost V 8 bases and J 2 bases, with 13 bases left between them. The CDR3 sequence is 13 residues long. Germline loops: CDR1 SNHLY, CDR2 FYNNEI. CDR3 residues: CASRQGTPYEQYF. The CDR3 coding sequence is TGTGCCAGCCGGCAGGGGACCCCCTACGAGCAGTACTTC.

The chain couples TRBV9 to TRBJ2-7, with 13 positions matching TRBD2. CDR1 and CDR2 (germline): SGDLS, YYNGEE. The CDR3 sequence is 16 residues long. Unmatched junction bases numbered 6, after V lost 3 bases and J lost 3 bases. DNA of the CDR3: TGTGCCAGCAGCGGGGGACTAGCGGGATCTGACTACGAGCAGTACTTC. Translated, it gives CASSGGLAGSDYEQYF. Filled out from reference TRBV9 and TRBJ2-7, the complete variable domain reads DSGVTQTPKHLITATGQRVTLRCSPRSGDLSVYWYQQSLDQGLQFLIQYYNGEERAKGNILERFSAQQFPDLHSELNLSSLELGDSALYFCASSGGLAGSDYEQYFGPGTRLTVT.

This chain joins TRBV21-1 and TRBJ1-3; TRBD1, the D gene given by the table, was not confirmed from the DNA. TRBV21-1 corresponds to a pseudogene. The length of the CDR3 is 19 residues. CDR3 nucleotide sequence: TGTGCCAGCAGCAAAGGGACCCTCTTTCCAGGGTACTCTGAGGACACCATATATTTT. Translating gives CASSKGTLFPGYSEDTIYF.

V and J are TRBV18 and TRBJ2-7; a weak D match, TRBD1 (6 bases). Germline V gene lookup returns CDR1 KGHSH and CDR2 LQKENI. With 0 bases removed from V and 5 bases from J, the gap between germline ends came to 11 bases. This CDR3 is 14 amino acids long. The CDR3 reads CASSPPTNRDEQYF. In nucleotides, the CDR3 is TGTGCCAGCTCACCACCGACGAACAGGGACGAGCAGTACTTC.

This chain joins TRBV18 and TRBJ2-7, with 7 nucleotides matching TRBD1. V trimming: 6 bases; J trimming: 4 bases; junction bases outside the gene matches: 9. The CDR3 loop spans 14 amino acids. The germline V gene encodes CDR1 KGHSH and CDR2 LQKENI. The CDR3: CASSSDRFRYEQYF. The DNA for the CDR3 is TGTGCCAGCTCTTCGGACAGGTTCAGGTACGAGCAGTACTTC.

J is TRBJ1-1 and V is TRBV15; maybe TRBD1 (6 bases). The germline gives CDR1 LNHNV, CDR2 YYDKDF (reference sequence). V lost 3 bases and J 5 bases, leaving 13 bases between the germline ends. The CDR3 is made up of 14 amino acids. The CDR3: CATSSRPQGTEAFF. CDR3 bases: TGTGCCACCAGCAGCCGTCCTCAGGGGACTGAAGCTTTCTTT.

Here the CDR3 DNA reads TGCGCCAGCAGCCCAGGGGGCTGGACAGATACGCAGTATTTT. Translating gives CASSPGGWTDTQYF. This chain joins TRBV5-1 and TRBJ2-3; 8 positions match TRBD1. CDR1 and CDR2 from the germline V gene are SGHRS and YFSETQ. The CDR3 totals 14 residues. J lost 3 bases, V lost 4 bases, and 4 bases had no gene match.

The rearrangement uses TRBV7-2 and TRBJ1-6; 11 bases line up with TRBD1. CDR3 size: 15 residues. CDR1 and CDR2 (germline): SGHTA, FQGNSA. Trimming cost V 5 bases and J 5 bases; bases outside gene matches: 2. Written as DNA, the CDR3 is TGTGCCAGCAGCAGGACAGGGGGCAATAATTCACCCCTCCACTTT. Translated: CASSRTGGNNSPLHF. Full variable domain (remainder filled in from reference TRBV7-2 and TRBJ1-6): GAGVSQSPSNKVTEKGKDVELRCDPISGHTALYWYRQSLGQGLEFLIYFQGNSAPDKSGLPSDRFSAERTGGSVSTLTIQRTQQEDSAVYLCASSRTGGNNSPLHFGNGTRLTVT.

This clone turned up a few times. V gene TRBV28 combines with J gene TRBJ1-2; the match to TRBD1 covers 7 bases. Losses at the gene ends were 2 bases for V and 7 bases for J; bases not matched to a gene: 4. The CDR3 length is 13 residues. CDR1 and CDR2 (germline): MDHEN, SYDVKM. The CDR3 DNA is TGTGCCAGCAGTTTAGGGGACAGCAGTGGCTACACCTTC. It yields the protein CASSLGDSSGYTF.

This clone was recorded only once. The CDR3 DNA is TGTGCCAGCAGGGTAGCGGGAGGGGGAGATACGCAGTATTTT. Protein sequence: CASRVAGGGDTQYF. The chain combines TRBV27 with TRBJ2-3, with TRBD2 identical over 11 bases. This CDR3 region has 14 residues. Germline CDR1 reads MNHEY; CDR2 reads SMNVEV (reference sequence). The V segment lost 6 bases and the J segment 5 bases; nucleotides outside the gene matches: 4.

The DNA for the CDR3 is TGTGCCACCAGCAGAGAAGGGGACTCCTACGAGCAGTACTTC. Its protein product is CATSREGDSYEQYF. This sequence joins TRBV15 and TRBJ2-7, with D possibly TRBD1 on 5 matching bases. With 0 bases removed from V and 0 bases from J, the gap between germline ends came to 6 bases. Looked up from germline, CDR1 is LNHNV and CDR2 is YYDKDF (reference sequence). The CDR3 covers 14 residues. Complete variable domain (other parts from reference TRBV15 and TRBJ2-7): DAMVIQNPRYQVTQFGKPVTLSCSQTLNHNVMYWYQQKSSQAPKLLFHYYDKDFNNEADTPDNFQSRRPNTSFCFLDIRSPGLGDTAMYLCATSREGDSYEQYFGPGTRLTVT.

The V gene is TRBV10-2, the J gene TRBJ2-3; TRBD2 agrees at 10 bases. Germline assignment: CDR1 WSHSY and CDR2 SAAADI. The CDR3 runs to 13 residues. V gave up 3 bases and J gave up 7 bases; unmatched junction bases: 1. CDR3 residues: CASSETSGNTQYF. CDR3 nucleotide sequence: TGCGCCAGCAGTGAAACTAGCGGGAATACGCAGTATTTT.

The chain recombines TRBV7-2 with TRBJ2-1; 7 bases match TRBD1. The CDR3 is made up of 15 amino acids. Germline V gene sequence: CDR1 SGHTA, CDR2 FQGNSA. Germline trimming cut 3 bases from V and 5 bases from J; bases unmatched to any gene: 7. The CDR3 loop is CASSFAGTANNEQFF. As DNA, the CDR3 is TGTGCCAGCAGCTTCGCCGGGACAGCCAACAATGAGCAGTTCTTC.

The chain carries TRBV19 and TRBJ1-5, with 8 bases lining up with TRBD1. CDR1 and CDR2 from the germline V gene are LNHDA and SQIVND (reference sequence). Trimming at V came to 3 bases and at J to 0 bases, leaving 13 bases not matched to a gene. The CDR3 totals 19 residues. This chain's CDR3 is CASSILGQGRGYSNQPQHF. The CDR3 coding sequence is TGTGCCAGTAGTATTTTAGGACAGGGAAGAGGCTATAGCAATCAGCCCCAGCATTTT.

V gene TRBV13 combines with J gene TRBJ2-7, with D perhaps matching TRBD1 (6 bases). The germline V and J ends were trimmed by 5 bases and 3 bases, with 11 bases remaining between them. From germline, CDR1 is PRHDT and CDR2 FYEKMQ (reference sequence). This CDR3 contains 13 residues. The CDR3 coding sequence is TGTGCCAGCAGCCGCACGGACAGCTACGAGCAGTACTTC. Amino acids: CASSRTDSYEQYF. The full variable domain, its missing parts supplied by reference TRBV13 and TRBJ2-7, is AAGVIQSPRHLIKEKRETATLKCYPIPRHDTVYWYQQGPGQDPQFLISFYEKMQSDKGSIPDRFSAQQFSDYHSELNMSSLELGDSALYFCASSRTDSYEQYFGPGTRLTVT.

The chain combines TRBV10-3 with TRBJ2-7, with 7 bases lining up with TRBD1. The CDR3 loop spans 12 amino acids. The ends lost 11 bases at V and 0 bases at J; junction bases unmatched: 4. Germline assignment: CDR1 ENHRY and CDR2 SYGVKD. The CDR3 loop is CASGQSSYEQYF. CDR3 bases: TGTGCCTCGGGACAGTCCTCCTACGAGCAGTACTTC.

The V gene is TRBV9, the J gene TRBJ2-1; D is perhaps TRBD2 (6 bases). CDR3 length: 15 amino acids. V dropped 4 bases and J dropped 6 bases, with 17 bases sitting between them. Germline V lookup: CDR1 SGDLS, CDR2 YYNGEE. CDR3 loop: CASSFGTLGRNEQFF. The CDR3, as DNA: TGTGCCAGCAGCTTCGGGACTTTGGGACGCAATGAGCAGTTCTTC.

This clone was observed once. The CDR3 nucleotides are TGTGCCAGCTGGGTAGGGACAAGCTTAGCCAAAAACATTCAGTACTTC. Translating it yields CASWVGTSLAKNIQYF. The chain employs TRBV5-8 and TRBJ2-4, with D possibly TRBD1 on 6 matching bases. The CDR3 contains 16 residues. Germline CDR1 reads SGHTS; CDR2 reads YDEGEE. Trimming removed 7 bases from V and 0 bases from J, with 17 bases in between.

The chain recombines TRBV29-1 with TRBJ2-7; D is ambiguous. This CDR3 region has 13 residues. The germline V and J ends were trimmed by 2 bases and 0 bases, with 8 bases remaining between them. Germline CDR1 reads SQVTM; CDR2 reads ANQGSEA. The DNA for the CDR3 is TGCAGCGTTGAAACAGATTCCTCCTACGAGCAGTACTTC. This encodes CSVETDSSYEQYF.

The chain employs TRBV9 and TRBJ2-7, with TRBD1 matching over 10 bases. CDR3 size: 15 residues. Germline values: CDR1 SGDLS, CDR2 YYNGEE. Trimming cost V 2 bases and J 0 bases; bases outside gene matches: 2. The CDR3 protein is CASSVGQGFSYEQYF. The CDR3 DNA reads TGTGCCAGCAGCGTGGGACAGGGGTTCTCCTACGAGCAGTACTTC.

V gene TRBV19 combines with J gene TRBJ2-5; 9 positions agree with TRBD1. The CDR3 loop spans 18 amino acids. Germline values: CDR1 LNHDA, CDR2 SQIVND (reference sequence). Trimming removed 6 bases from V and 1 base from J; junction bases left unmatched: 15. The CDR3 spells CASRPRPRGQGFQETQYF. The DNA for the CDR3 is TGTGCCAGTAGGCCCCGTCCCAGGGGACAGGGTTTCCAAGAGACCCAGTACTTC.

In this sample, this clone turned up once. The chain recombines TRBV5-6 with TRBJ2-1, with D perhaps matching TRBD2 (5 bases). The V gene's germline CDR1 is SGHDT and CDR2 YYEEEE. The CDR3 covers 13 residues. V lost 1 base and J lost 7, with 9 bases in between. The CDR3 protein is CASSLRGGNEQFF. The CDR3, as DNA: TGTGCCAGCAGCTTGCGGGGTGGGAATGAGCAGTTCTTC.

This clone was counted a single time. The V call is TRBV6-6, the J call TRBJ1-4; D is perhaps TRBD1 (5 bases). The germline V gene encodes CDR1 MNHNY and CDR2 SVGAGI (reference sequence). Trimming removed 0 bases at V and 3 bases at J, with 11 bases between. This CDR3 region has 16 residues. The CDR3 nucleotides read TGTGCCAGCAGTTACTCGGCAGGGAAGGCTAATGAAAAACTGTTTTTT. Translated: CASSYSAGKANEKLFF.

CDR3 bases: TGCGCCAGCAACCCTTGGGGGAGCGGGTCGGAGAACACCGGGGAGCTGTTTTTT. It codes for CASNPWGSGSENTGELFF. This chain uses TRBV5-1 with TRBJ2-2; D is perhaps TRBD2 (6 bases). CDR1 SGHRS and CDR2 YFSETQ come from the germline V gene. Trimming pared 6 bases from V and 1 base from J, leaving 22 bases between. The CDR3 runs 18 residues.

The chain has TRBV2 and TRBJ2-5; 16 bases match TRBD2. Germline CDR1 is SNHLY and CDR2 is FYNNEI. The CDR3 sequence is 16 residues long. Trimming cost V 6 bases and J 4 bases; bases outside gene matches: 5. CDR3 loop: CASSQGTSGRGETQYF. CDR3 DNA sequence: TGTGCCAGCAGCCAGGGGACTAGCGGGAGGGGAGAGACCCAGTACTTC.

This chain links TRBV21-1 with TRBJ2-5; the table assigns TRBD1, which was not confirmed against the DNA. TRBV21-1 is tagged as a pseudogene. This CDR3 is built from 17 residues. This CDR3 is CASSKRGQGAPQETQYF. In DNA, the CDR3 is TGTGCCAGCAGCAAAAGGGGGCAGGGGGCTCCCCAAGAGACCCAGTACTTC.

This clone showed up just once. The gene calls are TRBV23-1 and TRBJ2-3; 7 bases line up with TRBD2. TRBV23-1 has ORF status, its function being uncertain. The trim removed 0 bases at V and 3 bases at J, leaving 0 bases unmatched. The CDR3 is made up of 14 amino acids. Here the CDR3 reads CASSQSGGTDTQYF. The CDR3 region has the DNA TGCGCCAGCAGTCAATCGGGGGGGACAGATACGCAGTATTTT.

The rearrangement uses TRBV6-1 and TRBJ2-1; TRBD2 matches at 8 bases. The germline V gene has CDR1 MNHNS and CDR2 SASEGT. V gave up 6 bases and J gave up 9 bases; unmatched junction bases: 7. The CDR3 is 13 residues long. CDR3 loop: CASRVAGSGEQFF. The CDR3 nucleotides read TGTGCCAGCAGGGTAGCGGGATCCGGTGAGCAGTTCTTC.